Listed here are 23 T cell receptor beta chains from one sample, sequenced in a study of identical twins. One entry per CDR3 protein, called by TCRdb with MiXCR from the 5' RACE reads. The table lists some 300,000 distinct CDR3 sequences, roughly 12% of them singletons, with just over 7% in the top ten. This sample was shared with a second study, whose subject was yellow fever vaccine responses in identical twins.

Sample: CD8+ T cells sorted from blood. These receptors all come from a woman in her late teens or twenties in good health.

The chain links TRBV28 to TRBJ2-1; D possibly corresponds to TRBD2 (5 bases). The germline gives CDR1 MDHEN, CDR2 SYDVKM. With 7 bases removed from V and 4 bases from J, the gap between germline ends came to 8 bases. There are 12 residues in the CDR3. The CDR3 reads CASTSGYNEQFF. In nucleotides, the CDR3 is TGTGCCAGCACCTCGGGGTACAATGAGCAGTTCTTC.

The chain combines TRBV24-1 with TRBJ2-3; no firm D call. The CDR3 extends over 15 amino acids. V was shortened by 2 bases and J by 7 bases, with 15 bases between the two germline ends. Germline V gene lookup returns CDR1 KGHDR and CDR2 SFDVKD. Here the CDR3 DNA reads TGTGCCACCAGTGATTCCCCCAAGGGCGTGCATACGCAGTATTTT. Protein product: CATSDSPKGVHTQYF.

The count of this clonotype is one. The chain employs TRBV18 and TRBJ2-1, with TRBD1 matching over 7 bases. V lost 3 bases and J lost 4; bases outside the gene matches: 18. CDR1 KGHSH and CDR2 LQKENI come from the germline V gene. This CDR3 is 19 amino acids long. In nucleotides, the CDR3 is TGTGCCAGCTCACCCCGGACGGCAAAAGAGGGACAGATATACAATGAGCAGTTCTTC. It translates to CASSPRTAKEGQIYNEQFF.

Only a few counts were recorded for this clonotype. The gene calls are TRBV29-1 and TRBJ2-1, with D perhaps TRBD2 (6 bases). Germline V gene data show CDR1 as SQVTM and CDR2 as ANQGSEA. CDR3 length: 14 amino acids. V gave up 3 bases and J gave up 2 bases, with 11 bases separating them. The CDR3 protein is CSVDRAGTYNEQFF. CDR3 DNA: TGCAGCGTTGATCGAGCGGGCACCTACAATGAGCAGTTCTTC.

This clonotype was seen only a few times. The rearrangement joins TRBV28 to TRBJ1-5; 9 positions match TRBD1. Germline V gene lookup returns CDR1 MDHEN and CDR2 SYDVKM. The CDR3 sequence is 15 residues long. V dropped 5 bases and J dropped 2; count of bases not matched to a gene: 4. CDR3 residues: CASSLRDRGNQPQHF. For the CDR3, the DNA is TGTGCCAGCAGTCTCCGGGACAGGGGCAATCAGCCCCAGCATTTT.

The chain uses TRBV7-9 and TRBJ2-3; D possibly uses TRBD1 or TRBD2 (8 bases each). Germline-derived CDR1 and CDR2 are SEHNR and FQNEAQ (reference sequence). The CDR3 loop spans 15 amino acids. Trimming took 7 bases from V and 9 from J, leaving 23 bases between them. DNA of the CDR3: TGTGCCAGCATCTCCCGGGGGGGAGGGACAGGCACGCAGTATTTT. Its protein is CASISRGGGTGTQYF.

This clonotype was picked up many times. The V and J genes are TRBV20-1 and TRBJ1-5, with 7 bases lining up with TRBD1. V gave up 0 bases and J gave up 4 bases; unmatched junction bases: 3. CDR1 is DFQATT and CDR2 is SNEGSKA in the germline V gene (reference sequence). The CDR3 is 14 residues long. The CDR3 region is CSARDDRENQPQHF. DNA of the CDR3: TGCAGTGCTAGAGATGACAGGGAAAATCAGCCCCAGCATTTT.

There are a few counts of this clonotype. The rearrangement links TRBV7-8 to TRBJ2-7, with no clear D. This CDR3 region has 14 residues. Trimming took 1 base from V and 3 from J, leaving 10 bases between them. CDR1 is SGHVS and CDR2 is FQNEAQ in the germline V gene. CDR3 protein: CASSLGGYIYEQYF. Written as DNA, the CDR3 is TGTGCCAGCAGCTTAGGCGGCTACATCTACGAGCAGTACTTC.

This clonotype occurred many times. CDR3 loop: CSATYMSNEQFF. The CDR3 nucleotides read TGCAGTGCTACGTATATGAGCAATGAGCAGTTCTTC. V gene TRBV20-1 combines with J gene TRBJ2-1; D uncertain. Per germline, CDR1 DFQATT and CDR2 SNEGSKA (reference sequence). CDR3 length equals 12 residues. The V end lost 4 bases, the J end lost 6 bases, and 10 bases lay between the germline ends.

The chain joins TRBV7-9 to TRBJ1-6, with 7 bases identical to TRBD1. J gave up 8 bases and V 4 bases, and 8 bases lay outside the gene matches. The CDR3 runs to 15 residues. The germline gives CDR1 SEHNR, CDR2 FQNEAQ (reference sequence). The CDR3 DNA reads as TGTGCCAGCAGCTCCTACAGGGGACGGGATTCACCCCTCCACTTT. Protein product: CASSSYRGRDSPLHF.

The CDR3 protein is CATSRDVGYGYTF. CDR3 bases: TGTGCCACCAGCAGAGATGTGGGGTATGGCTACACCTTC. This chain links TRBV15 with TRBJ1-2; D not resolved. Germline CDR1 LNHNV, CDR2 YYDKDF (reference sequence). The CDR3 runs 13 residues. Trimming took 0 bases from V and 5 from J, leaving 7 bases between them.

This clonotype was observed a few times. The chain uses TRBV29-1 and TRBJ2-7; unclear D gene. This CDR3 spans 14 amino acids. Trimming left V 2 bases short and J 4 bases short, with 15 bases between. Per germline, CDR1 SQVTM and CDR2 ANQGSEA. The CDR3 coding sequence is TGCAGCGTTGAATCCCCCACTGGCAAATACGAGCAGTACTTC. Protein product: CSVESPTGKYEQYF.

The chain couples TRBV24-1 to TRBJ1-5; 9 bases fit TRBD1. V was pared by 6 bases and J by 8 bases, with 7 bases of the junction left unmatched. The germline V gene encodes CDR1 KGHDR and CDR2 SFDVKD. The CDR3 contains 14 residues. CDR3 in amino acids: CATSPTGGGEPQHF. In DNA form, the CDR3 reads TGTGCCACCAGTCCTACAGGGGGCGGGGAGCCCCAGCATTTT.

This clonotype was picked up a small number of times. V usage is TRBV12-3 or TRBV12-4 and J usage is TRBJ1-5, with 7 bases lining up with TRBD1. V gave up 7 bases and J gave up 7 bases; unmatched junction bases: 7. This CDR3 has 13 amino acids. CDR3 nucleotide sequence: TGTGCCAGCAAGGGGGCAATTGGGCAGCCCCAGCATTTT. This sequence encodes CASKGAIGQPQHF.

This chain connects TRBV29-1 to TRBJ2-2, with D perhaps given as TRBD1 or TRBD2 (6 bases each). CDR1 SQVTM and CDR2 ANQGSEA come from the germline V gene. The V end was cut by 4 bases, the J end by 6 bases, with 21 bases between. This CDR3 region has 16 residues. The CDR3 region is CSVGGAGGVLAGELFF. The CDR3 DNA reads TGCAGCGTTGGGGGGGCTGGCGGGGTGTTGGCCGGGGAGCTGTTTTTT.

In its sample, this clonotype was seen many times. The chain combines TRBV6-5 with TRBJ2-5, with D possibly matching TRBD2 (5 bases). This CDR3 is 15 amino acids long. Germline-derived CDR1 and CDR2 are MNHEY and SVGAGI. V shed 0 bases and J shed 1 base, with 9 bases lying between them. In DNA, the CDR3 is TGTGCCAGCAGTTACTCGAGGGTCATCCAAGAGACCCAGTACTTC. Translating gives CASSYSRVIQETQYF.

The chain joins TRBV15 to TRBJ1-4; no definite D call. The CDR3 has 14 residues. The V gene's germline CDR1 is LNHNV and CDR2 YYDKDF (reference sequence). The V and J ends lost 0 bases and 4 bases respectively, with 6 bases between them. The CDR3 loop is CATSRDGLNEKLFF. CDR3 sequence (DNA): TGTGCCACCAGCAGAGACGGGCTTAATGAAAAACTGTTTTTT.

Many counts were recorded for this clonotype. V is TRBV5-1 and J is TRBJ2-2; D remains ambiguous. Trimming shortened V by 0 bases and J by 5 bases, and 8 bases separated the two germline ends. The CDR3 runs to 14 residues. CDR1 and CDR2 from the germline V gene are SGHRS and YFSETQ. Here the CDR3 reads CASSLALRTGELFF. CDR3 bases: TGCGCCAGCAGCTTGGCTTTAAGGACCGGGGAGCTGTTTTTT.

There are a few counts of this clonotype. The gene calls are TRBV10-3 and TRBJ2-5, with D possibly TRBD2 on 7 matching bases. Trimming took off 2 bases at V and 4 bases at J, with 14 bases between the two ends. Germline V gives CDR1 ENHRY, CDR2 SYGVKD. The CDR3 runs to 15 residues. CDR3 sequence reads: CAISEGRGSGETQYF. The CDR3 DNA follows: TGTGCCATCAGTGAGGGGAGGGGGTCGGGAGAGACCCAGTACTTC.

The rearrangement links TRBV2 to TRBJ2-1, with D unclear. Germline assignment: CDR1 SNHLY and CDR2 FYNNEI. Trimming shortened V by 8 bases and J by 3 bases, and 17 bases separated the two germline ends. The CDR3 spans 15 residues. CDR3 sequence: CASSTMSPRYNEQFF. CDR3 bases: TGTGCCAGCTCTACGATGAGCCCCCGCTACAATGAGCAGTTCTTC.

This CDR3 reads CSARDAFMSSYEQYF. CDR3 nucleotide sequence: TGCAGTGCTAGAGACGCGTTTATGAGCTCCTACGAGCAGTACTTC. The chain carries TRBV20-1 and TRBJ2-7; D not certain. Per the germline V gene, CDR1 is DFQATT and CDR2 is SNEGSKA (reference sequence). This CDR3 contains 15 residues. Trimming took 0 bases from V and 0 from J, leaving 12 bases between them.

This clonotype was seen at least ten times. V gene TRBV11-2 combines with J gene TRBJ2-7; the D gene is possibly TRBD1 (6 bases). The CDR3 extends over 14 amino acids. Germline V gene lookup returns CDR1 SGHAT and CDR2 FQNNGV. Trimming cost V 4 bases and J 3 bases, with 13 bases left between them. The CDR3 reads CASSSTDRDYEQYF. DNA of the CDR3: TGTGCCAGCAGCTCGACGGACAGAGACTACGAGCAGTACTTC.

This clonotype was seen many times. The genes are TRBV28 and TRBJ1-4; 11 nucleotides agree with TRBD1. CDR1 MDHEN and CDR2 SYDVKM come from the germline V gene. The trim removed 5 bases at V and 8 bases at J, leaving 16 bases unmatched. This CDR3 is 18 amino acids long. The chain's CDR3 is CASSKSRDRGNLREKLFF. The CDR3, as DNA: TGTGCCAGCAGTAAAAGCAGGGACAGGGGGAACCTTCGGGAAAAACTGTTTTTT. Combining the CDR3 with reference TRBV28 and TRBJ1-4 gives the whole variable domain DVKVTQSSRYLVKRTGEKVFLECVQDMDHENMFWYRQDPGLGLRLIYFSYDVKMKEKGDIPEGYSVSREKKERFSLILESASTNQTSMYLCASSKSRDRGNLREKLFFGSGTQLSVL.